Given below is one TCR beta chain in context. These data belong to a study of blood T cell repertoires in COVID-19. Overall study: The origin of the acute and convalescent COVID-19 samples was the United States, Italy and Spain.

Produced via immunoSEQ multiplex PCR; TCRdb's table is partial and in-frame only. Among about 200,000 clones listed, 70% to 90% were seen once. Patients of the Seattle cohort, enrolled during active infection, were followed longitudinally. This CDR3 region has 13 residues. Germline CDR1 reads DFQATT; CDR2 reads SNEGSKA (reference sequence). V lost 3 bases, J lost 5 bases, and 13 bases lay in between. The chain uses TRBV20-1 and TRBJ1-1, with D tentatively TRBD1 (6 bases). Sequencing input: peripheral blood. The origin of this receptor is a man aged 55 to 70 with COVID-19, enrolled during active disease. The CDR3 nucleotides are TGCAGTGCTAGTATTAAAGGGGGTACTGAAGCTTTCTTT. Translating gives CSASIKGGTEAFF.